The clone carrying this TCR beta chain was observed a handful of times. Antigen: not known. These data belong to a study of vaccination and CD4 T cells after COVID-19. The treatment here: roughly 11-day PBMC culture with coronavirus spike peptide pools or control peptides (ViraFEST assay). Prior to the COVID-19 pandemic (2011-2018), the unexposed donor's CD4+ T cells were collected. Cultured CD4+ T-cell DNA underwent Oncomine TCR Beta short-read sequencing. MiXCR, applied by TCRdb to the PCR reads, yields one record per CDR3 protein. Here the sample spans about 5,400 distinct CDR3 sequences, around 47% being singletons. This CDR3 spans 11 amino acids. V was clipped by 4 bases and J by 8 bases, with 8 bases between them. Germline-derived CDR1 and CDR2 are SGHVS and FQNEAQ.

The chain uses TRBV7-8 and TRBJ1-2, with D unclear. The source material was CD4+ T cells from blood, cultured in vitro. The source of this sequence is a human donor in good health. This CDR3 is CASSSGRGYTF. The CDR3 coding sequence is TGTGCCAGCAGCTCTGGGCGCGGCTACACCTTC.